This is a list of T cell receptor beta chains from one sample in a study of shared clonotypes between healthy human individuals. Repertoires were generated with immunoSEQ multiplex PCR, while TCRdb's copy carries only in-frame clones and drops some. Of approximately 2,200,000 clones in the sample, roughly 91% were seen once. The source material was naive CD8+ T cells from PBMCs. Every receptor here comes from a young man in good health. Some clones in this sample may be carry-over from other donors' samples. Each CDR3 is given with its conserved first and last residue. Fields, in order: clone size, V gene, J gene, D gene, CDR3 DNA, CDR3 protein. The D gene is left open where the match is weak. Some rows mark clone size as missing; the rest say once, few, many or name a class of expanded clone.

-	TRBV14	TRBJ2-3	TRBD1	TGTGCCAGCGCACAGGGGGGCACAGATACGCAGTATTTT	CASAQGGTDTQYF
once	TRBV7-8	TRBJ2-7	-	TGTGCCAGCAGCTTATCGGAGGGACTCGTTTACGAGCAGTACTTC	CASSLSEGLVYEQYF
-	TRBV4-1	TRBJ2-7	TRBD1	TGCGCCAGCAGCCCCCGGGACAGGGTCATCGAGCAGTACTTC	CASSPRDRVIEQYF
-	TRBV11-3	TRBJ2-4	-	TGTGCCAGCAGCTTAGGTCTAGGCAAAAACATTCAGTACTTC	CASSLGLGKNIQYF
-	TRBV6-1	TRBJ2-7	TRBD1	TGTGCCAGCATTGGGACAGGGGGCCTCGAGCAGTACTTC	CASIGTGGLEQYF
-	TRBV5-1	TRBJ1-4	-	TGCGCCAGCAGCTTGGGAGGGTTAGGGGAAAAACTGTTTTTT	CASSLGGLGEKLFF
-	TRBV27	TRBJ1-4	-	TGTGCCAGCAGTTTATGGGGCGGATCTAATGAAAAACTGTTTTTT	CASSLWGGSNEKLFF
-	TRBV6-6	TRBJ2-7	-	TGTGCCAGCAGTTATAGTACGCGGGGCGAGCAGTACTTC	CASSYSTRGEQYF
-	TRBV6-1	TRBJ1-5	-	TGTGCCAGGAGCACCGGGTGGGGCAATCAGCCCCAGCATTTT	CARSTGWGNQPQHF
-	TRBV5-4	TRBJ2-7	-	TGTGCCAGCAGCACGGGACCTGACTCCTACGAGCAGTACTTC	CASSTGPDSYEQYF
-	TRBV27	TRBJ2-7	-	TGTGCCAGCAGTTTATTGGGGCGAGCCTACGAGCAGTACTTC	CASSLLGRAYEQYF
-	TRBV27	TRBJ2-1	-	TGTGCCAGCAGTTTGGCTAGCTCCTACAATGAGCAGTTCTTC	CASSLASSYNEQFF
-	TRBV6-1	TRBJ2-7	-	TGTGCCAGCAGTACGGCCAGACCCTACGAGCAGTACTTC	CASSTARPYEQYF
-	TRBV7-3	TRBJ2-1	TRBD2	TGTGCCAGCAGCCCCGGGGGGGGGCTTGAGCAGTTCTTC	CASSPGGGLEQFF
once	TRBV5-6	TRBJ2-7	-	TGTGCCAGCAGCTTGTTTACGGGCTACGAGCAGTACTTC	CASSLFTGYEQYF
-	TRBV7-8	TRBJ2-1	TRBD1	TGTGCCAGCAGCTTATGGGACAGGGGATACAATGAGCAGTTCTTC	CASSLWDRGYNEQFF
-	TRBV7-9	TRBJ1-2	-	TGTGCCAGCAGCTTAGAACCGGATGGCTACACCTTC	CASSLEPDGYTF
-	TRBV30	TRBJ1-3	-	TGTGCCTGGAGTGACAGGGACCTCCGGACGGGAAACACCATATATTTT	CAWSDRDLRTGNTIYF
-	TRBV7-9	TRBJ2-5	TRBD2	TGTGCCAGCAGCCCTTTTACTAGCGGGAGCGGATACCAAGAGACCCAGTACTTC	CASSPFTSGSGYQETQYF
-	TRBV4-3	TRBJ2-5	-	TGCGCCAGCAGCCAAGCTTTGACAGTCGATCAAGAGACCCAGTACTTC	CASSQALTVDQETQYF
-	TRBV19	TRBJ2-3	TRBD2	TGTGCCAGTAGGACCCTAGCGGGAGGGCCTACAGATACGCAGTATTTT	CASRTLAGGPTDTQYF
-	TRBV7-9	TRBJ1-1	-	TGTGCCAGCAGCGACCCAAGCTTCATAAGTACGAACACTGAAGCTTTCTTT	CASSDPSFISTNTEAFF
-	TRBV9	TRBJ2-7	TRBD2	TGTGCCAGCAGCCCCTCTCTAGCGGTCTCCTACGAGCAGTACTTC	CASSPSLAVSYEQYF
-	TRBV9	TRBJ2-1	TRBD2	TGTGCCAGCAGCGTAGAAGAAAGCGGGAGAAACAATGAGCAGTTCTTC	CASSVEESGRNNEQFF
few	TRBV7-3	TRBJ2-2	-	TGTGCCAGCAGCTTAACGAGTAGGGGGATGACGAACACCGGGGAGCTGTTTTTT	CASSLTSRGMTNTGELFF
-	TRBV7-9	TRBJ1-2	TRBD1	TGTGCCAGCACGTCCTCCTGGGACAGCTATGGCTACACCTTC	CASTSSWDSYGYTF
-	TRBV5-1	TRBJ2-5	-	TGCGCCAGCAGCGGGATGGACACCCTAAAGCGGGAGACCCAGTACTTC	CASSGMDTLKRETQYF
-	TRBV2	TRBJ2-4	-	TGTGCCAGCAGGTCAGGGGTAGCCAAAAACATTCAGTACTTC	CASRSGVAKNIQYF
-	TRBV6-5	TRBJ2-3	-	TGTGCCAGCAGTGATTGGGGGACAGATACGCAGTATTTT	CASSDWGTDTQYF
-	TRBV27	TRBJ2-5	-	TGTGCCAGCAGTCTCTCCGCGGGGTCGGGTCTATGGGGGGCCCAGTACTTC	CASSLSAGSGLWGAQYF
-	TRBV7-6	TRBJ2-2	TRBD2	TGTGCCAGCAGCTTAGTCTTAGCGGGAGGGCCGAGTGTCTCCGGGGAGCTGTTTTTT	CASSLVLAGGPSVSGELFF
few	TRBV2	TRBJ2-7	TRBD2	TGTGCCAGCAGCGTACTAGCGGGAGGCACCAGCGAGCAGTACTTC	CASSVLAGGTSEQYF
-	TRBV7-9	TRBJ1-2	-	TGTGCCAGCAGCTTAGGGGGGACGGGCTACACCTTC	CASSLGGTGYTF
-	TRBV15	TRBJ2-1	TRBD2	TGTGCCACCAGCAGACTTAGCGGGATCTCCTACAATGAGCAGTTCTTC	CATSRLSGISYNEQFF
-	TRBV4-3	TRBJ2-5	-	TGCGCCAGCAGCCAAGATCTGGGGAATAGAGAGACCCAGTACTTC	CASSQDLGNRETQYF
-	TRBV7-8	TRBJ2-7	TRBD1	TGTGCCAGCAGCTTAGCGGGACAGAACTACGAGCAGTACTTC	CASSLAGQNYEQYF
-	TRBV13	TRBJ2-2	-	TGTGCCAGCACTTTTCCCCAGGGGAACACCGGGGAGCTGTTTTTT	CASTFPQGNTGELFF
-	TRBV4-3	TRBJ1-4	-	TGCGCCAGCAGCCAAGATCTGGGGGACATTAATGAAAAACTGTTTTTT	CASSQDLGDINEKLFF
-	TRBV7-6	TRBJ2-1	TRBD2	TGTGCCAGCAGCTCGAAGTTAGCGGGAACATACTACAATGAGCAGTTCTTC	CASSSKLAGTYYNEQFF
once	TRBV7-9	TRBJ1-2	-	TGTGCCAGCAGCCCGGACTATGGCTACACCTTC	CASSPDYGYTF
-	TRBV27	TRBJ1-2	-	TGTGCCAGCAGTTTATTGTCAGGAAACAACTATGGCTACACCTTC	CASSLLSGNNYGYTF
-	TRBV15	TRBJ1-1	-	TGTGCCACCAGCAGAACAGCGAACACTGAAGCTTTCTTT	CATSRTANTEAFF
-	TRBV19	TRBJ2-1	-	TGTGCCACTGCGCAGGGCGCCTACAATGAGCAGTTCTTC	CATAQGAYNEQFF
-	TRBV13	TRBJ1-3	-	TGTGCCAGCAGCGAACGTTTTACAGGGACCGGAAACACCATATATTTT	CASSERFTGTGNTIYF
-	TRBV5-6	TRBJ2-7	-	TGTGCCAGCAGCTTGCGGGCAGGAGGTCCCTACGAGCAGTACTTC	CASSLRAGGPYEQYF
-	TRBV30	TRBJ2-7	-	TGTGCCTGGAGTGTAGGGGTCTACGAGCAGTACTTC	CAWSVGVYEQYF
-	TRBV5-6	TRBJ2-1	-	TGTGCCAGCAGCTTGGGGCTAGCCCCCTATGATGAGCAGTTCTTC	CASSLGLAPYDEQFF